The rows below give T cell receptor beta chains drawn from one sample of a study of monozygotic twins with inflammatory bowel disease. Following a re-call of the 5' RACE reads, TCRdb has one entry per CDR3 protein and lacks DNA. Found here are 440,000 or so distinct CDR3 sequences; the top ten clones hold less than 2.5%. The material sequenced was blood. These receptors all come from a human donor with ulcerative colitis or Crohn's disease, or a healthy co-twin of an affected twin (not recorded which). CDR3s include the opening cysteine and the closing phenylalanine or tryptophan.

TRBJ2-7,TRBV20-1,CSARGGYEQYF
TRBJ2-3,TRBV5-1,CASSLWTSGGQADTQYF
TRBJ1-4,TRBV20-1,CSAFGRRGEKLFF
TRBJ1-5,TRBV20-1,CSATGTAINQPQHF
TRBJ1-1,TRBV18,CASSPPNQVGTEAFF
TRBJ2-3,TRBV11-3,CASSRGLAGPDTQYF
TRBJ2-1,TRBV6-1,CASSEGGGSYNEQFF
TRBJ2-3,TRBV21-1,CASSKEGRGTSERTDTQYF
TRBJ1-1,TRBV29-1,CSVRGRPTGRTEAFF
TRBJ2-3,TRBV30,CAWAGTDTQYF
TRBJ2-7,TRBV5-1,CASSPERGPFEQYF
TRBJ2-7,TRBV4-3,CASSQVVRGRDEQYF
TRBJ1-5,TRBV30,CAWSEQGNQPQHF
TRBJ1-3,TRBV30,CAWTVSAYSGNTIYF
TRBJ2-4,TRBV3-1,CASSQARARNIQYF
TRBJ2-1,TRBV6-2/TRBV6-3,CASSRLTSYNEQFF
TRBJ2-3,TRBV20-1,CSASTSGRPSTDTQYF
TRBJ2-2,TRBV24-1,CATMATTTAELFF
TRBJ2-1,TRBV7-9,CASSLEGPREQFF
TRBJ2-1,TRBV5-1,CASSPPSRALAGAYNEQFF
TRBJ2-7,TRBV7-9,CASSLDGTISYEQYF
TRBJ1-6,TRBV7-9,CASSLAGRGNSPLHF
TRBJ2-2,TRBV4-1,CASSQERGDWGYTGELFF
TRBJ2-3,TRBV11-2,CASSSRTSWGTDTQYF
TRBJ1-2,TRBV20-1,CSAPIRGGNYGYTF
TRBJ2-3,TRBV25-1,CASKREPTDTQYF
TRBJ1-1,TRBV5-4,CASSPEGGVLNTEAFF